This TCR beta chain was retrieved from a study of response to subunit inactivated influenza vaccine. Each CDR3 protein is one row after TCRdb ran MiXCR on the RT-PCR reads. The data show about 780,000 distinct CDR3 sequences, around 20% seen once. This clonotype was picked up a small number of times. The antigen is unknown. Germline CDR1 SGHKS, CDR2 YYEKEE (reference sequence). The CDR3 totals 14 residues. Between the trimmed V and J ends, which lost 0 bases and 7 bases, there was a span of 11 bases. Findings and limits, study-wide: The authors suggested that every seasonal influenza vaccination recruits few new T cells.

The material was PBMCs from blood, obtained more than 4 days after vaccination. V and J are TRBV5-5 and TRBJ2-4; D might be TRBD1 or TRBD2, each matching 5 bases. This TCR was recovered from a man aged 45-60 years who received an inactivated influenza vaccine. The CDR3 reads CASSLGTGPNIQYF. CDR3 in DNA: TGTGCCAGCAGCTTGGGGACGGGACCTAACATTCAGTACTTC. Full variable domain (outside the CDR3, taken from reference TRBV5-5 and TRBJ2-4): DAGVTQSPTHLIKTRGQQVTLRCSPISGHKSVSWYQQVLGQGPQFIFQYYEKEERGRGNFPDRFSARQFPNYSSELNVNALLLGDSALYLCASSLGTGPNIQYFGAGTRLSVL.